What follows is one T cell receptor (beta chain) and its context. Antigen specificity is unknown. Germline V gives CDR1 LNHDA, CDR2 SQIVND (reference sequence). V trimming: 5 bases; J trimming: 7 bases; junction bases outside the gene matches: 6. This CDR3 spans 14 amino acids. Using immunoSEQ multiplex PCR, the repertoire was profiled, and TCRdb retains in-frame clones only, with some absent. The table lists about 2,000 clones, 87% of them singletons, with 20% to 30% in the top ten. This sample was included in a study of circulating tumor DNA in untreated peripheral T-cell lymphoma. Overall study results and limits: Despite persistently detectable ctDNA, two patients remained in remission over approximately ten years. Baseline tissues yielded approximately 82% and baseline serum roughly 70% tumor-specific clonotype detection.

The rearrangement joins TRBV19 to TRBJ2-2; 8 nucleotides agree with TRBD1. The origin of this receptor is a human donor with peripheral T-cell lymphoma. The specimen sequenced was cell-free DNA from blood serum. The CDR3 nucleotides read TGTGCCAGTAGTCCCCGGACAGGGCACGGGGAGCTGTTTTTT. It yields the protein CASSPRTGHGELFF.